Below are 9 T cell receptor beta chains sequenced from a single sample in a study of T cells expressing NK-cell markers. After re-calling the 5' RACE reads, TCRdb lists one entry per CDR3 protein, DNA absent. The sample spans about 430,000 distinct CDR3 sequences; the ten largest clones claim 1.4%. Sequencing was carried out using blood T cells: a sorted CD56 or NKG2C T cell subset, CD4+ or CD8+ T cells, or bulk PBMC T cells (not recorded which). The receptors stem from a woman in her forties or fifties in good health.

V gene TRBV12-3 or TRBV12-4 combines with J gene TRBJ2-7; the TCRdb call, TRBD1, lacks DNA for checking. The CDR3 consists of 15 residues. The CDR3 sequence is CASSLAGRGSPEQYF.

The chain carries TRBV12-3 or TRBV12-4 and TRBJ1-3; TCRdb picks TRBD1, but there is no DNA to check that call. The CDR3 contains 14 residues. The CDR3 is CASSLPGGGNTIYF.

The chain is built from TRBV12-3 or TRBV12-4 and TRBJ1-5. The CDR3 consists of 13 residues. This CDR3 reads CASSFGVGQPQHF.

This chain connects TRBV15 to TRBJ2-7; TCRdb gives TRBD2 as the D gene, but with no DNA this cannot be confirmed. Germline CDR1 reads LNHNV; CDR2 reads YYDKDF (reference sequence). This CDR3 contains 16 residues. The CDR3 region is CATSRDGGLAAYEQYF.

This chain uses TRBV5-1 with TRBJ2-1; TCRdb gives TRBD2 as the D gene, but with no DNA this cannot be confirmed. The CDR3 extends over 14 amino acids. Germline lookup yields CDR1 SGHRS and CDR2 YFSETQ. The CDR3 sequence: CASSPREGTNEQFF. Full variable domain (rest looked up from reference TRBV5-1 and TRBJ2-1): KAGVTQTPRYLIKTRGQQVTLSCSPISGHRSVSWYQQTPGQGLQFLFEYFSETQRNKGNFPGRFSGRQFSNSRSEMNVSTLELGDSALYLCASSPREGTNEQFFGPGTRLTVL.

This sequence joins TRBV7-2 and TRBJ2-5; TCRdb picks TRBD2, but there is no DNA to check that call. The CDR3 runs to 14 residues. The germline gives CDR1 SGHTA, CDR2 FQGNSA. The CDR3 sequence is CASSFPGVAQTQYF.

V usage is TRBV10-3 and J usage is TRBJ2-7; TCRdb's D gene call, TRBD2, goes unchecked for lack of DNA. Germline assignment: CDR1 ENHRY and CDR2 SYGVKD. The CDR3 runs to 16 residues. The CDR3 protein is CAISPGLAGASREQYF.

The chain uses TRBV20-1 and TRBJ2-2; TCRdb's D call of TRBD2 is untestable without DNA. CDR1 and CDR2 from the germline V gene are DFQATT and SNEGSKA (reference sequence). The CDR3 is 16 residues long. CDR3 region: CSAREPGLAATGELFF.

The rearrangement joins TRBV29-1 to TRBJ1-4. This CDR3 is 12 amino acids long. CDR1 is SQVTM, CDR2 ANQGSEA, per germline. This CDR3 reads CSVVYLDEKLFF.